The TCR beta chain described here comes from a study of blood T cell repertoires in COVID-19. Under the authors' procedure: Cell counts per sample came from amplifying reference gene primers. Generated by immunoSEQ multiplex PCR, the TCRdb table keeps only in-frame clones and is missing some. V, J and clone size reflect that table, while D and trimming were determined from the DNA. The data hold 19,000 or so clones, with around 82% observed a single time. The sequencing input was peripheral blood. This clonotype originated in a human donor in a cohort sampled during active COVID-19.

CDR3 sequence: CASSRQVREGQPQHF. The CDR3 DNA reads as TGTGCCAGCAGTCGCCAGGTCAGGGAAGGTCAGCCCCAGCATTTT. The chain is built from TRBV4-2 and TRBJ1-5, with TRBD1 as a possible D gene (5 bases). The V gene's germline CDR1 is LGHNA and CDR2 YNFKEQ. Trimming removed 6 bases at V and 6 bases at J, with 18 bases between. The CDR3 runs 15 residues.